Listed below are T cell receptor beta chains from one sample, sequenced in a study of cytomegalovirus exposure and HLA in healthy donors. The protocol was immunoSEQ multiplex PCR, while the TCRdb copy is restricted to in-frame clones and leaves out a portion. The repertoire has approximately 120,000 clones, around 73% of them found once; the top ten carry under 8.5%. Material for sequencing was PBMCs. The receptors originated from a man in his forties in good health and CMV-seronegative. Both conserved end residues are part of each CDR3. Fields, in order: V gene, clone size, J gene, D gene, CDR3 protein, CDR3 DNA. D genes are given only for firm matches. Not every row has a clone size; where given, it reads once, few, many or a size class.

V gene: TRBV7-2
clone size: .
J gene: TRBJ1-1
D gene: .
CDR3 protein: CASSQQGNTEAFF
CDR3 DNA: TGTGCCAGCAGCCAACAGGGGAACACTGAAGCTTTCTTT

V gene: TRBV5-1
clone size: .
J gene: TRBJ2-7
D gene: TRBD1
CDR3 protein: CASSLNPGTGGLQYF
CDR3 DNA: TGCGCCAGCAGCTTGAATCCCGGGACAGGGGGCCTGCAGTACTTC

V gene: TRBV7-9
clone size: .
J gene: TRBJ2-7
D gene: .
CDR3 protein: CASSPRGSYEQYF
CDR3 DNA: TGTGCCAGCAGCCCGAGGGGGTCCTACGAGCAATACTTC

V gene: TRBV15
clone size: .
J gene: TRBJ2-5
D gene: TRBD2
CDR3 protein: CATSARLAPETQYF
CDR3 DNA: TGTGCCACCAGCGCCCGACTAGCTCCGGAGACCCAGTACTTC

V gene: TRBV29-1
clone size: .
J gene: TRBJ1-2
D gene: TRBD1
CDR3 protein: CSVPGTGSGYTF
CDR3 DNA: TGCAGCGTTCCCGGGACAGGGTCGGGCTACACCTTC

V gene: TRBV30
clone size: .
J gene: TRBJ1-5
D gene: TRBD1
CDR3 protein: CALNGTVSNQPQHF
CDR3 DNA: TGTGCCTTAAACGGGACAGTAAGCAATCAGCCCCAGCATTTT

V gene: TRBV19
clone size: once
J gene: TRBJ2-3
D gene: .
CDR3 protein: CASSQTGSTQSDTQYF
CDR3 DNA: TGTGCCAGTAGCCAAACCGGGAGTACCCAGAGCGATACGCAGTATTTT

V gene: TRBV6-5
clone size: .
J gene: TRBJ2-7
D gene: .
CDR3 protein: CASSYSRGEQYF
CDR3 DNA: TGTGCCAGCAGTTACTCCCGGGGCGAGCAGTACTTC

V gene: TRBV6-5
clone size: .
J gene: TRBJ2-5
D gene: TRBD2
CDR3 protein: CASTAAGGKETQYF
CDR3 DNA: TGTGCCAGCACCGCTGCGGGGGGAAAAGAGACCCAGTACTTC

V gene: TRBV6-6
clone size: .
J gene: TRBJ1-1
D gene: TRBD1
CDR3 protein: CASSAKTGVNTEAFF
CDR3 DNA: TGTGCCAGCAGTGCCAAGACAGGGGTGAACACTGAAGCTTTCTTT

V gene: TRBV29-1
clone size: .
J gene: TRBJ2-1
D gene: TRBD1
CDR3 protein: CSVRVGTGAYNEQFF
CDR3 DNA: TGCAGCGTGAGGGTCGGGACAGGGGCCTACAATGAGCAGTTCTTC

V gene: TRBV5-1
clone size: .
J gene: TRBJ2-1
D gene: TRBD2
CDR3 protein: CASTRGGGGGDEQFF
CDR3 DNA: TGCGCCAGCACCCGAGGTGGCGGGGGTGGGGATGAGCAGTTCTTC

V gene: TRBV7-2
clone size: .
J gene: TRBJ1-3
D gene: .
CDR3 protein: CASSPRDGTLPGNTIYF
CDR3 DNA: TGTGCCAGCAGCCCCCGCGACGGGACATTACCTGGAAACACCATATATTTT

V gene: TRBV7-6
clone size: .
J gene: TRBJ2-7
D gene: .
CDR3 protein: CASSLAGGYEQYF
CDR3 DNA: TGTGCCAGCAGCTTAGCAGGGGGCTACGAGCAGTACTTC

V gene: TRBV6-1
clone size: .
J gene: TRBJ2-4
D gene: TRBD1
CDR3 protein: CACEGGFAKNIQYF
CDR3 DNA: TGTGCCTGCGAAGGGGGCTTTGCCAAAAACATTCAGTACTTC

V gene: TRBV7-3
clone size: .
J gene: TRBJ2-7
D gene: .
CDR3 protein: CASSEGFGPRPYEQYF
CDR3 DNA: TGTGCCAGCTCTGAGGGATTTGGCCCGAGGCCCTACGAGCAGTACTTC

V gene: TRBV27
clone size: .
J gene: TRBJ1-2
D gene: .
CDR3 protein: CASSPAGDYGYTF
CDR3 DNA: TGTGCCAGCAGTCCCGCCGGTGACTATGGCTACACCTTC

V gene: TRBV9
clone size: .
J gene: TRBJ2-2
D gene: TRBD1
CDR3 protein: CASSGQGDTGELFF
CDR3 DNA: TGTGCCAGCAGCGGACAGGGTGACACCGGGGAGCTGTTTTTT

V gene: TRBV7-2
clone size: .
J gene: TRBJ2-5
D gene: TRBD2
CDR3 protein: CASSLVLAGGRPRETQYF
CDR3 DNA: TGTGCCAGCAGCTTAGTGTTAGCGGGGGGGCGCCCCAGAGAGACCCAGTACTTC

V gene: TRBV19
clone size: .
J gene: TRBJ2-5
D gene: .
CDR3 protein: CASSRARGQETQYF
CDR3 DNA: TGTGCCAGTAGTCGGGCTAGGGGCCAAGAGACCCAGTACTTC

V gene: TRBV7-2
clone size: .
J gene: TRBJ1-1
D gene: TRBD1
CDR3 protein: CASSLGDRERVGAFF
CDR3 DNA: TGTGCCAGCAGCTTGGGGGACAGGGAGCGAGTAGGAGCTTTCTTT

V gene: TRBV7-3
clone size: .
J gene: TRBJ2-5
D gene: TRBD1
CDR3 protein: CASSPGTAQETQYF
CDR3 DNA: TGTGCCAGCAGCCCGGGGACAGCCCAAGAGACCCAGTACTTC

V gene: TRBV11-1
clone size: .
J gene: TRBJ2-1
D gene: .
CDR3 protein: CASSFGQLYNEQFF
CDR3 DNA: TGTGCCAGCAGCTTTGGGCAGCTCTACAATGAGCAGTTCTTC